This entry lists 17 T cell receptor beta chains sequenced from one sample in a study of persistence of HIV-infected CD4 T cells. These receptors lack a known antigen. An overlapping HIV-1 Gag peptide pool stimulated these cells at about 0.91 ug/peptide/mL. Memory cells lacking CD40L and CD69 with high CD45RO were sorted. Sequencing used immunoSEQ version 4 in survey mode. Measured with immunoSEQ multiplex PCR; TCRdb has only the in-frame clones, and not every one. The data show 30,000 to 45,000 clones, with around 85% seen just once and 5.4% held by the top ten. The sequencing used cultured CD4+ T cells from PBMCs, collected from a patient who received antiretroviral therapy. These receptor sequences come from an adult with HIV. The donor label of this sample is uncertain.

As DNA, the CDR3 is TGTGCCAGCAGAGAACGAGCGGGGGACTACGAGCAGTACTTC. Residues: CASRERAGDYEQYF. The chain couples TRBV6-1 to TRBJ2-7; TRBD2 agrees at 8 bases. The length of the CDR3 is 14 residues. CDR1 is MNHNS and CDR2 is SASEGT in the germline V gene. The ends lost 6 bases at V and 3 bases at J; junction bases unmatched: 7.

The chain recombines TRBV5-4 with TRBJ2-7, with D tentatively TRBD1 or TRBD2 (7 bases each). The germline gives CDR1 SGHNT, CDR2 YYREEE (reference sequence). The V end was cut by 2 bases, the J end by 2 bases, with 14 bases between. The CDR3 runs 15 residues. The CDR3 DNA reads TGTGCCAGCAGCTTAACTCAGGGGGGGACCTACGAGCAGTACTTC. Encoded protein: CASSLTQGGTYEQYF. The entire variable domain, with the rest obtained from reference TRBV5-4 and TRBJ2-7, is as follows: ETGVTQSPTHLIKTRGQQVTLRCSSQSGHNTVSWYQQALGQGPQFIFQYYREEENGRGNFPPRFSGLQFPNYSSELNVNALELDDSALYLCASSLTQGGTYEQYFGPGTRLTVT.

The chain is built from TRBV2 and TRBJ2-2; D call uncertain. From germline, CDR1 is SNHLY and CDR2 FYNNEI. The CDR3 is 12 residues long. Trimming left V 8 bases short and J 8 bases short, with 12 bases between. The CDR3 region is CASRNQWGELFF. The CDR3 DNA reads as TGTGCCAGCCGCAACCAATGGGGGGAGCTGTTTTTT.

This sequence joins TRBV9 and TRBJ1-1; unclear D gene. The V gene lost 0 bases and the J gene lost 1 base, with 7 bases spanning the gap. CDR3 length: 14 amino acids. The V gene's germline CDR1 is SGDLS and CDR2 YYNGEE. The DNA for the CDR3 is TGTGCCAGCAGCGTAGTGGAGGCGAACACTGAAGCTTTCTTT. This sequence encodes CASSVVEANTEAFF.

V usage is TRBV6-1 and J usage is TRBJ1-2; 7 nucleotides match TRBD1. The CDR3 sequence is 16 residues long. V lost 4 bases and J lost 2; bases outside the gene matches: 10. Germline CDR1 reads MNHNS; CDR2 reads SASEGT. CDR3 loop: CASSVSGGRKNYGYTF. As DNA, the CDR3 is TGTGCCAGCAGTGTATCAGGGGGAAGGAAAAACTATGGCTACACCTTC.

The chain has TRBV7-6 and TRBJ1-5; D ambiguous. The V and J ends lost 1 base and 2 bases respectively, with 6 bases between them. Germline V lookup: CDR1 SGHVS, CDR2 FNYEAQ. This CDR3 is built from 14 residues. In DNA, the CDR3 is TGTGCCAGCAGCTTAGGTTTCGGCAATCAGCCCCAGCATTTT. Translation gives CASSLGFGNQPQHF.

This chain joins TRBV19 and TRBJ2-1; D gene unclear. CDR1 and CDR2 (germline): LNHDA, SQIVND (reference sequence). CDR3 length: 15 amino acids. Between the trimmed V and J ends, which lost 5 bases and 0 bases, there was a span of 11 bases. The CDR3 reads CASSSTVSSYNEQFF. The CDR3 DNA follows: TGTGCCAGTAGTTCAACAGTGAGCTCCTACAATGAGCAGTTCTTC.

The CDR3: CASSYGVRNSEQFF. CDR3 DNA sequence: TGTGCCAGCAGTTACGGTGTTCGAAATTCTGAGCAGTTCTTC. The J gene is TRBJ2-1, the V gene TRBV6-5; D remains ambiguous. The V gene's germline CDR1 is MNHEY and CDR2 SVGAGI. V was cut by 2 bases and J by 9 bases, with 14 bases left in between. The CDR3 runs 14 residues.

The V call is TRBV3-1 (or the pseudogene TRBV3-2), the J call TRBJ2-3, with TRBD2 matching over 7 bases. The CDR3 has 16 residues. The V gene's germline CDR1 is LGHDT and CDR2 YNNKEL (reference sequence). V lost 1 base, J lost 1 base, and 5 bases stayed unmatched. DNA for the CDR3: TGTGCCAGCAGCCAAGGGAGCGGGGCCGGCACAGATACGCAGTATTTT. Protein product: CASSQGSGAGTDTQYF.

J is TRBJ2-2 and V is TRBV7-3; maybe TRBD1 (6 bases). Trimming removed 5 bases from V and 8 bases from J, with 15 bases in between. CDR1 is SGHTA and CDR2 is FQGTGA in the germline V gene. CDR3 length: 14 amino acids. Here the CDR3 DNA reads TGTGCCAGCAGCACCTCACAGGGACGGGGGGAGCTGTTTTTT. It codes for CASSTSQGRGELFF.

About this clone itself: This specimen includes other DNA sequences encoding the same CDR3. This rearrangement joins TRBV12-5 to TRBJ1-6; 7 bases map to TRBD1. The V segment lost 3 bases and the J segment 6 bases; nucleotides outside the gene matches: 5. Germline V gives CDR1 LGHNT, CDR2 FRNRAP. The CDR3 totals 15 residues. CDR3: CASGFAGQLNSPLHF. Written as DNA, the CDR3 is TGTGCTAGTGGTTTCGCGGGACAGCTTAATTCACCCCTCCACTTT.

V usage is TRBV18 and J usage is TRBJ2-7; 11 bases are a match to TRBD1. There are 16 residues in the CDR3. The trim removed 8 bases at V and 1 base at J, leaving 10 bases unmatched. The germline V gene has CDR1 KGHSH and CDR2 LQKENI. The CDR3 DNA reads TGTGCCAGCACCATGGGCGGGACAGGGGGATCCTACGAGCAGTACTTC. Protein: CASTMGGTGGSYEQYF. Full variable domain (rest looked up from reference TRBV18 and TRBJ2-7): NAGVMQNPRHLVRRRGQEARLRCSPMKGHSHVYWYRQLPEEGLKFMVYLQKENIIDESGMPKERFSAEFPKEGPSILRIQQVVRGDSAAYFCASTMGGTGGSYEQYFGPGTRLTVT.

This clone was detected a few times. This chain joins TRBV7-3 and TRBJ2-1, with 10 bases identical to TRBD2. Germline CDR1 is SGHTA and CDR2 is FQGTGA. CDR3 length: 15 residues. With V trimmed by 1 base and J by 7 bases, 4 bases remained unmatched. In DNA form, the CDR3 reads TGTGCCAGCAGCTTAAGGGGACTAGCGACGAATGAGCAGTTCTTC. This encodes CASSLRGLATNEQFF.

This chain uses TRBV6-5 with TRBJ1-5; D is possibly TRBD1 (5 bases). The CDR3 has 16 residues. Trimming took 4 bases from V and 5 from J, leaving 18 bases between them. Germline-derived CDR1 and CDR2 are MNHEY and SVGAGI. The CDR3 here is CASSSTDIRRHQPQHF. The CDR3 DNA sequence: TGTGCCAGCAGTTCCACGGACATAAGGCGGCATCAGCCCCAGCATTTT.

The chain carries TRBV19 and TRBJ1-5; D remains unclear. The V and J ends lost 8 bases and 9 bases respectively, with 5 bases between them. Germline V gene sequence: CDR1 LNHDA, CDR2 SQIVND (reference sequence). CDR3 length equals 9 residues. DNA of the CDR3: TGTGCCAGTGCTCCGCCCCAGCATTTT. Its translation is CASAPPQHF.

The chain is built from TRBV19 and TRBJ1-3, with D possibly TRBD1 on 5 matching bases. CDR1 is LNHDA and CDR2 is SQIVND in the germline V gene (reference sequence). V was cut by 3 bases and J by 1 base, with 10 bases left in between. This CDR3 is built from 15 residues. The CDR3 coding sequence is TGTGCCAGTAGTATCGGGGACGGATCTGGAAACACCATATATTTT. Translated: CASSIGDGSGNTIYF.

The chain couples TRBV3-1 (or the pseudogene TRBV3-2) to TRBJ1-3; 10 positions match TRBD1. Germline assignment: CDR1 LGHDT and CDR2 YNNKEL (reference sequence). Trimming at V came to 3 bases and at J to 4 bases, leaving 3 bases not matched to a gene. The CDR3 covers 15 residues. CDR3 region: CASSQGTGAGNTIYF. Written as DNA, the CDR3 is TGTGCCAGCAGCCAGGGGACAGGGGCAGGAAACACCATATATTTT.